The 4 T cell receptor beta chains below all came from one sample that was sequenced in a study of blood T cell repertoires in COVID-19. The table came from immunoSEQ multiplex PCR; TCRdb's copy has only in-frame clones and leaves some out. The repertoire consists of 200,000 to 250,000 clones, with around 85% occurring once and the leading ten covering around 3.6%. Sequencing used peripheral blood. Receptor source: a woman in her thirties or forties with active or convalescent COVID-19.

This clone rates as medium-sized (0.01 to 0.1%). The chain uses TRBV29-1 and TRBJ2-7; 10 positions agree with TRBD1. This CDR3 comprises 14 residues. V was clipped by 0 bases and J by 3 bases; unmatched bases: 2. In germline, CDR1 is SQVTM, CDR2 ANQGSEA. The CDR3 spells CSVEEGDRGYEQYF. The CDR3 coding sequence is TGCAGCGTTGAAGAGGGGGACAGGGGCTACGAGCAGTACTTC.

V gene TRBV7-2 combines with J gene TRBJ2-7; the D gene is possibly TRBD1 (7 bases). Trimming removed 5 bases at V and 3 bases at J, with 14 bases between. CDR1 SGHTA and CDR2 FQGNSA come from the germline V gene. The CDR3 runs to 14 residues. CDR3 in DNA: TGTGCCAGCAGCCCCCGGCGGGACAGCTACGAGCAGTACGTC. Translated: CASSPRRDSYEQYV.

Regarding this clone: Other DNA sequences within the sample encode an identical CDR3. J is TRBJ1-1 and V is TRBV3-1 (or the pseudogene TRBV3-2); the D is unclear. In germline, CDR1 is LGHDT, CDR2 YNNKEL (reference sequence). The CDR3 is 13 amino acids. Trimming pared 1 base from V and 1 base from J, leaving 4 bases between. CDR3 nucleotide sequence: TGTGCCAGCAGCCAAGTCAGGAACACTGAAGCTTTCTTT. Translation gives CASSQVRNTEAFF.

The CDR3 DNA is TGTGCCAGCAGCCCGGACAGGGTGAACACCGGGGAGCTGTTTTTT. This sequence encodes CASSPDRVNTGELFF. This chain joins TRBV11-2 and TRBJ2-2; 8 bases map to TRBD1. The CDR3 runs 15 residues. The J segment lost 1 base and the V segment lost 5 bases, leaving 3 bases of the junction unmatched. Germline lookup yields CDR1 SGHAT and CDR2 FQNNGV.